Given below is one TCR beta chain in context. This sample was taken from a study of blood T cell repertoires in COVID-19. Study at large: From T cells, B-cell-depleted T cells, or PBMCs came the material, which was cDNA or gDNA.

From germline, CDR1 is SGHKS and CDR2 YYEKEE (reference sequence). V lost 5 bases to trimming and J lost 6 bases, with 18 bases between them. This CDR3 spans 15 amino acids. The protocol was immunoSEQ multiplex PCR, while the TCRdb copy is restricted to in-frame clones and leaves out a portion. The top ten hold approximately 7.6% of the sample, which has 95,000 to 130,000 clones, approximately 82% seen once. The receptor was derived from a man aged 65-85 years with active or convalescent COVID-19. The specimen sequenced was peripheral blood. The chain carries TRBV5-5 and TRBJ1-3; D possibly corresponds to TRBD1 (6 bases). Here the CDR3 reads CASRLAPGQLNTIYF. CDR3 DNA sequence: TGTGCCAGCAGACTTGCTCCGGGACAACTAAACACCATATATTTT.